Listed below are T cell receptor beta chains from one sample, sequenced in a study of vaccination and CD4 T cells after COVID-19. TCRdb independently ran MiXCR on the PCR reads; one entry per CDR3 protein. The sample yields roughly 15,000 distinct CDR3 sequences, more than 25% seen once. The antigens of these receptors remain unknown. Sequenced: cultured CD4+ T cells from blood. The source of these receptors is a human donor with COVID-19. The CDR3 runs from the conserved cysteine through the conserved F or W. Each record gives: V gene, J gene, D gene, clone size, CDR3 protein, CDR3 DNA. The D gene is left open where the match is weak. A row's size may be missing; if present it is once, few, many or a size class.

>TRBV6-1|TRBJ2-2|TRBD1|few
CASRRDRRSTGELFF
TGTGCCAGCAGACGGGACAGGCGTTCCACCGGGGAGCTGTTTTTT
>TRBV30|TRBJ1-5|NA|few
CAWRQDNQPQHF
TGTGCCTGGCGGCAGGACAATCAGCCCCAGCATTTT
>TRBV30|TRBJ2-5|NA|few
CAWSVRQGETQYF
TGTGCCTGGAGTGTACGGCAGGGCGAGACCCAGTACTTC
>TRBV27|TRBJ1-6|NA|NA
CASSRANSPLHF
TGTGCCAGCAGCAGGGCGAATTCACCCCTCCACTTT
>TRBV11-3|TRBJ1-1|TRBD1|few
CASSDRTGRTEAFF
TGTGCCAGCAGCGACCGGACAGGGAGAACTGAAGCTTTCTTT
>TRBV10-3|TRBJ1-6|TRBD1|NA
CAIKGTGMGSPLHF
TGTGCCATCAAAGGGACAGGGATGGGTTCACCCCTCCACTTT
>TRBV12-3/TRBV12-4|TRBJ1-1|NA|NA
CASTKGRGATEAFF
TGTGCCAGCACTAAGGGACGGGGGGCCACTGAAGCTTTCTTT
>TRBV5-8|TRBJ1-5|NA|few
CASSLDPSNQPQHF
TGTGCCAGCAGCTTGGATCCCAGCAATCAGCCCCAGCATTTT
>TRBV5-1|TRBJ1-1|NA|few
CASSLTLNTEAFF
TGCGCCAGCAGCTTAACACTGAACACTGAAGCTTTCTTT
>TRBV19|TRBJ2-3|TRBD2|few
CASSRGGLNTDTQYF
TGTGCCAGTAGCCGGGGGGGACTCAACACAGATACGCAGTATTTT
>TRBV4-1|TRBJ2-5|TRBD2|NA
CASSQQTSGGARETQYF
TGCGCCAGCAGCCAACAGACTAGCGGGGGGGCCCGGGAGACCCAGTACTTC
>TRBV12-3/TRBV12-4|TRBJ2-7|NA|NA
CASSFGDTYEQYF
TGTGCCAGCAGTTTTGGGGACACCTACGAGCAGTACTTC
>TRBV5-4|TRBJ1-1|TRBD1|few
CASSSPRQGHTEAFF
TGTGCCAGCAGCTCTCCCCGACAGGGGCACACTGAAGCTTTCTTT
>TRBV11-3|TRBJ2-1|TRBD2|NA
CASSSGGAYNEQFF
TGTGCCAGCAGCTCGGGAGGCGCCTACAATGAGCAGTTCTTC
>TRBV10-2|TRBJ1-1|TRBD1|NA
CASSERQGAREAFF
TGCGCCAGCAGTGAGCGACAGGGGGCGAGGGAAGCTTTCTTT
>TRBV25-1|TRBJ2-5|NA|few
CASSLETQYF
TGTGCCAGCAGCCTAGAGACCCAGTACTTC
>TRBV6-1|TRBJ1-3|NA|few
CASSAFSGNTIYF
TGTGCCAGCAGTGCTTTCTCTGGAAACACCATATATTTT
>TRBV5-1|TRBJ2-3|NA|NA
CASSPTTDTQYF
TGCGCCAGCAGCCCGACAACGGATACGCAGTATTTT
>TRBV20-1|TRBJ1-1|NA|NA
CSASRSSNTEAFF
TGCAGTGCATCCAGGAGCTCGAACACTGAAGCTTTCTTT
>TRBV5-1|TRBJ1-1|TRBD1|NA
CASSRGQLNTEAFF
TGCGCCAGCAGCCGGGGACAGCTGAACACTGAAGCTTTCTTT
>TRBV6-1|TRBJ2-2|NA|few
CASSGLEQLLNTGELFF
TGTGCCAGCAGTGGGTTAGAGCAGCTATTAAACACCGGGGAGCTGTTTTTT
>TRBV6-1|TRBJ2-7|NA|few
CASSPTQGSYEQYF
TGTGCCAGCAGTCCAACACAGGGTTCCTACGAGCAGTACTTC
>TRBV6-1|TRBJ1-5|NA|few
CASRGGGGNQPQHF
TGTGCCAGCAGGGGTGGAGGGGGCAATCAGCCCCAGCATTTT
>TRBV21-1|TRBJ2-3|NA|few
CASNREVPPQYF
TGTGCTAGCAACAGGGAAGTCCCACCGCAGTATTTT
>TRBV7-8|TRBJ1-1|NA|NA
CASSLTAPGTEAFF
TGTGCCAGCAGCTTAACGGCGCCGGGCACTGAAGCTTTCTTT
>TRBV15|TRBJ1-3|TRBD1|medium-sized
CATSRQGQGVAGNTIYF
TGTGCCACCAGCAGACAGGGACAGGGGGTAGCCGGAAACACCATATATTTT
>TRBV2|TRBJ2-2|NA|NA
CASNGQSSAGELFF
TGTGCCAGCAACGGACAGTCCTCCGCCGGGGAGCTGTTTTTT
>TRBV24-1|TRBJ2-3|TRBD2|few
CATSDLAGTSTDTQYF
TGTGCCACCAGTGATCTAGCGGGGACCAGCACAGATACGCAGTATTTT
>TRBV6-2/TRBV6-3|TRBJ1-6|NA|few
CASSLARGLSYNSPLHF
TGTGCCAGCAGCCTCGCCCGGGGCCTCTCCTATAATTCACCCCTCCACTTT
>TRBV19|TRBJ1-5|NA|NA
CASEPGGADQPQHF
TGTGCCAGTGAGCCAGGAGGGGCCGATCAGCCCCAGCATTTT
>TRBV15|TRBJ2-7|TRBD1|once
CATSRDLGDRGFASEQYF
TGTGCCACCAGCAGAGATCTTGGAGACAGGGGGTTTGCGAGCGAGCAGTACTTC
>TRBV5-1|TRBJ1-1|NA|once
CASSLVPGNTEAFF
TGCGCCAGCAGCTTGGTGCCGGGTAACACTGAAGCTTTCTTT
>TRBV27|TRBJ1-1|NA|NA
CASSFGGVGGDLGEAFF
TGTGCCAGCAGTTTTGGTGGAGTCGGAGGGGACCTTGGTGAAGCTTTCTTT
>TRBV2|TRBJ2-2|NA|NA
CASNGRPNTGELFF
TGTGCCAGCAATGGACGGCCTAACACCGGGGAGCTGTTTTTT
>TRBV6-1|TRBJ2-7|TRBD1|few
CASDPGGASTYEQYF
TGTGCCAGCGACCCAGGGGGCGCGAGTACCTACGAGCAGTACTTC
>TRBV5-1|TRBJ1-1|NA|NA
CASSQTGSNTEAFF
TGCGCCAGCAGCCAGACAGGCTCGAACACTGAAGCTTTCTTT
>TRBV19|TRBJ2-3|TRBD2|few
CATETSNGADTQYF
TGTGCCACCGAGACTAGCAACGGCGCAGATACGCAGTATTTT
>TRBV19|TRBJ2-2|TRBD1|NA
CASSIRGQGSGELFF
TGTGCCAGTAGTATTAGGGGACAGGGGTCCGGGGAGCTGTTTTTT
>TRBV6-1|TRBJ2-5|TRBD2|few
CASNSGLAGQETQYF
TGTGCCAGCAACTCGGGTCTAGCGGGGCAAGAGACCCAGTACTTC
>TRBV7-2|TRBJ1-1|NA|NA
CASSLVPPNTEAFF
TGTGCCAGCAGCCTCGTCCCCCCGAACACTGAAGCTTTCTTT
>TRBV12-5|TRBJ2-5|NA|few
CASGRGRQETQYF
TGTGCTAGTGGCCGGGGACGACAAGAGACCCAGTACTTC
>TRBV12-3/TRBV12-4|TRBJ1-6|NA|NA
CASKTQRGNSPLHF
TGTGCCAGCAAAACACAGAGAGGGAATTCACCCCTCCACTTT
>TRBV28|TRBJ1-6|NA|few
CASSPSRAGSPLHF
TGTGCCAGCAGTCCCTCCAGGGCTGGGTCACCCCTCCACTTT
>TRBV5-5|TRBJ2-7|TRBD1|few
CASRSPGTGIYEQYF
TGTGCCAGCAGGAGTCCCGGGACAGGGATCTATGAGCAGTACTTC
>TRBV11-2|TRBJ1-2|TRBD1|NA
CASSLVGGRNYGYTF
TGTGCCAGCAGCTTAGTAGGGGGCAGGAACTATGGCTACACCTTC
>TRBV10-3|TRBJ1-5|NA|NA
CAISLQFNQPQHF
TGTGCCATCAGTCTTCAATTTAATCAGCCCCAGCATTTT
>TRBV6-5|TRBJ2-2|NA|few
CASSYSRRTNTGELFF
TGTGCCAGCAGTTACTCGAGGCGTACGAACACCGGGGAGCTGTTTTTT
>TRBV9|TRBJ1-2|TRBD1|NA
CASRAGQGAGGYTF
TGTGCCAGCAGGGCGGGACAGGGGGCGGGCGGCTACACCTTC
>TRBV11-3|TRBJ2-1|NA|NA
CASSLDRGRHEQFF
TGTGCCAGCAGCTTAGATCGGGGCAGACATGAGCAGTTCTTC
>TRBV7-9|TRBJ2-7|TRBD1|NA
CASSSGQGGYEQYF
TGTGCCAGCAGCTCGGGACAGGGAGGATACGAGCAGTACTTC
>TRBV6-5|TRBJ2-3|TRBD1|NA
CASSYLGQGAPGADTQYF
TGTGCCAGCAGTTACCTCGGACAGGGGGCACCCGGGGCAGATACGCAGTATTTT
>TRBV7-3|TRBJ1-2|NA|NA
CASSPRFSSYGYTF
TGTGCCAGCAGCCCACGATTCAGTTCCTATGGCTACACCTTC
>TRBV7-2|TRBJ2-1|NA|NA
CASSDTRGRYNEQFF
TGTGCCAGCAGCGACACGCGGGGACGGTACAATGAGCAGTTCTTC
>TRBV11-3|TRBJ1-6|NA|NA
CASSPQGGMRSPLHF
TGTGCCAGCAGCCCCCAGGGAGGAATGCGTTCACCCCTCCACTTT
>TRBV6-5|TRBJ1-1|NA|NA
CASSFRGKGTEAFF
TGTGCCAGCAGTTTCAGGGGTAAGGGCACTGAAGCTTTCTTT
>TRBV11-2|TRBJ2-5|TRBD2|few
CASRSSPGTSGGAWETQYF
TGTGCCAGCAGGTCCTCTCCGGGGACTAGCGGGGGGGCTTGGGAGACCCAGTACTTC
>TRBV2|TRBJ1-5|NA|few
CASRGTLNQPQHF
TGTGCCAGCAGGGGGACGCTGAATCAGCCCCAGCATTTT
>TRBV7-8|TRBJ1-1|NA|NA
CASSPGGEVGGSEAFF
TGTGCCAGCAGCCCCGGGGGGGAGGTAGGAGGGTCTGAAGCTTTCTTT
>TRBV5-4|TRBJ2-3|TRBD2|few
CASRSASGGRSTDTQYF
TGTGCCAGCAGGTCGGCTAGCGGGGGCCGTAGCACAGATACGCAGTATTTT